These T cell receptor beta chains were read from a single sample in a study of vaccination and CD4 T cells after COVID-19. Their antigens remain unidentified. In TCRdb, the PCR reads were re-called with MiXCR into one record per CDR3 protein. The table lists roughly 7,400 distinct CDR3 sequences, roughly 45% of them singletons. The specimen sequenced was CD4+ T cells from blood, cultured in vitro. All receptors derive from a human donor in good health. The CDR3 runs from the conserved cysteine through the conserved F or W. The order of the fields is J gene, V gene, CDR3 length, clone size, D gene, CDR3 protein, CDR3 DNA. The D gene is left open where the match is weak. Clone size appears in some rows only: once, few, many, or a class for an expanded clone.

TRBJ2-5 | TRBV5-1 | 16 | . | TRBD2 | CASSLILAGGQETQYF | TGCGCCAGCAGCTTGATTCTAGCGGGGGGGCAAGAGACCCAGTACTTC
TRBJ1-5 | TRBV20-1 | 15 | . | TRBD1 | CSARGTGGPDQPQHF | TGCAGTGCTAGAGGAACAGGGGGCCCGGATCAGCCCCAGCATTTT
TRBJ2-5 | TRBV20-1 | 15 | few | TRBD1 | CSARPPGQGLGGQYF | TGCAGTGCTAGGCCCCCAGGACAGGGTCTAGGAGGCCAGTACTTC
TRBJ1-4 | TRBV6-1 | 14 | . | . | CASSDAGAGEKLFF | TGTGCCAGCAGCGACGCCGGGGCAGGGGAAAAACTGTTTTTT
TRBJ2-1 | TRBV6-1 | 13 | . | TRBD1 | CASSPRQGMEQFF | TGTGCCAGCAGCCCCCGACAGGGGATGGAGCAGTTCTTC
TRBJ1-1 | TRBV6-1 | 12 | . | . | CASNRGDTEAFF | TGTGCCAGCAATAGAGGTGACACTGAAGCTTTCTTT
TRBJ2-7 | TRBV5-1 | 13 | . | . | CASSPGPPYEQYF | TGCGCCAGCAGCCCGGGGCCGCCCTACGAGCAGTACTTC
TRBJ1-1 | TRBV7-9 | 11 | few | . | CASSLEVAAFF | TGTGCCAGCAGCTTAGAAGTTGCAGCTTTCTTT
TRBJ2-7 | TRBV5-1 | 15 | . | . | CASSLGHEGNYEQYF | TGCGCCAGCAGCTTGGGACACGAGGGCAACTACGAGCAGTACTTC
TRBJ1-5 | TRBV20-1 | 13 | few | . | CSAERQEGQPQHF | TGCAGTGCAGAACGACAGGAGGGACAGCCCCAGCATTTT
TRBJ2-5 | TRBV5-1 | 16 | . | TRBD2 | CASSPPERGVGETQYF | TGCGCCAGCAGCCCACCTGAGCGGGGGGTTGGAGAGACCCAGTACTTC
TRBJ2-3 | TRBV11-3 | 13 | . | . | CASSLGEADTQYF | TGTGCCAGCAGCTTAGGCGAGGCAGATACGCAGTATTTT
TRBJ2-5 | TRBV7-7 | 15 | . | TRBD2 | CAGSLTSGVQETQYF | TGTGCCGGCAGCTTAACTAGCGGGGTCCAAGAGACCCAGTACTTC
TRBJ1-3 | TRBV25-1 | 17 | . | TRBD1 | CASSATGVLPSGNTIYF | TGTGCCAGCAGTGCCACAGGGGTCCTTCCCTCTGGAAACACCATATATTTT
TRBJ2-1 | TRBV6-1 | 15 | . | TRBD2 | CASRGLGGGFNEQFF | TGTGCCAGCAGGGGCTTGGGGGGGGGGTTCAATGAGCAGTTCTTC
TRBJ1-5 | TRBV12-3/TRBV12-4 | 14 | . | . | CASSFMGSRQPQHF | TGTGCCAGCAGTTTTATGGGTAGTCGGCAGCCCCAGCATTTT
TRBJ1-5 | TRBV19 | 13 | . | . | CASSIRLDQPQHF | TGTGCCAGTAGTATCCGACTCGATCAGCCCCAGCATTTT
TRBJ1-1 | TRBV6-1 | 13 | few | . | CASISSRDTEAFF | TGTGCCAGCATCTCGTCGAGGGACACTGAAGCTTTCTTT
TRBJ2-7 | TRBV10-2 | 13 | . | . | CASGGAGFYEQYF | TGCGCCAGCGGGGGCGCGGGATTTTACGAGCAGTACTTC
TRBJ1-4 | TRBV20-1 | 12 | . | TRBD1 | CSAPGTGGELFF | TGCAGTGCGCCCGGGACAGGGGGCGAACTGTTTTTT
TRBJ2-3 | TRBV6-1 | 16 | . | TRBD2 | CASRRRTSASTDTQYF | TGTGCCAGCAGACGACGTACTAGCGCTAGCACAGATACGCAGTATTTT
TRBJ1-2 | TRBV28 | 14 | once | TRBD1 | CASSPGTGRYGYTF | TGTGCCAGCAGTCCCGGGACAGGTCGATATGGCTACACCTTC
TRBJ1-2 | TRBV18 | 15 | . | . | CASSPEGGTNPGYTF | TGTGCCAGCTCACCGGAGGGGGGGACTAACCCTGGCTACACCTTC
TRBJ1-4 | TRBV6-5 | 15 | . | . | CARSYYSGANEKLFF | TGTGCCAGGAGTTACTACTCGGGGGCTAATGAAAAACTGTTTTTT
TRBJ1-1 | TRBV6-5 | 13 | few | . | CASSYTRGPEAFF | TGTGCCAGCAGTTACACCAGGGGACCTGAAGCTTTCTTT
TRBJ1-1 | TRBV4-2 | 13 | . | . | CASSRRGGNQAFF | TGTGCCAGCAGCCGTCGGGGGGGTAATCAGGCTTTCTTT
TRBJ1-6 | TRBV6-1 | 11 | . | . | CASTENSPLHF | TGTGCCAGCACTGAGAATTCACCCCTCCACTTT
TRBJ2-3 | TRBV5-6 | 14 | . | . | CASRYVRGTDTQYF | TGTGCCAGCAGATATGTACGGGGAACAGATACGCAGTATTTT
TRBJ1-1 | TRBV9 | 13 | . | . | CASDAGMNTEAFF | TGTGCCAGCGATGCGGGCATGAACACTGAAGCTTTCTTT
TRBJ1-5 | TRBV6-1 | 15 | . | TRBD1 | CASRLQGTAGQPQHF | TGTGCCAGCAGACTTCAAGGGACAGCGGGACAGCCCCAGCATTTT
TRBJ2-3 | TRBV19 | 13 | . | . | CASSTTRTDTQYF | TGTGCCAGTAGTACGACGAGGACAGATACGCAGTATTTT
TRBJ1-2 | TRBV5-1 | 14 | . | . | CASSLALGPDGYTF | TGCGCCAGCAGCTTGGCCCTTGGTCCGGATGGCTACACCTTC
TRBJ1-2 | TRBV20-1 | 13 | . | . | CSATHTGNYGYTF | TGCAGTGCTACTCACACAGGGAACTATGGCTACACCTTC
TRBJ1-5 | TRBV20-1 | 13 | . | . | CSARYQPNQPQHF | TGCAGTGCTCGATACCAACCCAATCAGCCCCAGCATTTT
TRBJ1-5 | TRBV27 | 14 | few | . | CASSLGQENQPQHF | TGTGCCAGCAGTTTAGGGCAGGAGAATCAGCCCCAGCATTTT
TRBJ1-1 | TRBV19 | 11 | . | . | CASSIPTEAFF | TGTGCCAGTAGTATTCCCACTGAAGCTTTCTTT
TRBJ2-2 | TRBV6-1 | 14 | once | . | CASSHGTYTGELFF | TGTGCCAGCAGTCACGGGACGTACACCGGGGAGCTGTTTTTT
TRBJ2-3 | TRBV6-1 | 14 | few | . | CASSKATVTDTQYF | TGTGCCAGCAGTAAGGCGACAGTCACAGATACGCAGTATTTT
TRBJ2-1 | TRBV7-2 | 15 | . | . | CASSFTQGTWNEQFF | TGTGCCAGCAGCTTTACGCAGGGGACATGGAATGAGCAGTTCTTC
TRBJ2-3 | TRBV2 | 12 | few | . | CATRDNTDTQYF | TGTGCCACCCGGGACAACACAGATACGCAGTATTTT
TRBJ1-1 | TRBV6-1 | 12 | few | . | CASTGSDTEAFF | TGTGCCAGCACAGGCTCAGACACTGAAGCTTTCTTT
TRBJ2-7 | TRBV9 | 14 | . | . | CASSVAGQGYEQYF | TGTGCCAGCAGCGTAGCGGGGCAGGGGTACGAGCAGTACTTC
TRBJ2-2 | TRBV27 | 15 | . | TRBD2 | CASLKAGKQSGELFF | TGTGCCAGCCTCAAAGCGGGGAAACAGTCCGGGGAGCTGTTTTTT
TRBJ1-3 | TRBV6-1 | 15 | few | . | CASRRGREIGNTIYF | TGTGCCAGCAGACGGGGACGGGAAATTGGAAACACCATATATTTT
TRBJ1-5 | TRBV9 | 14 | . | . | CASSLGGSDQPQHF | TGTGCCAGCAGCTTGGGGGGGAGCGATCAGCCCCAGCATTTT
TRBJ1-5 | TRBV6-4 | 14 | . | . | CASSDGGGNQPQHF | TGTGCCAGCAGTGATGGGGGGGGCAATCAGCCCCAGCATTTT
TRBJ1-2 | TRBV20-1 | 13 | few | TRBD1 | CSAGTGVIYGYTF | TGCAGTGCCGGGACAGGGGTGATTTATGGCTACACCTTC
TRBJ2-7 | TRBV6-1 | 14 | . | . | CASSPQGVQYEQYF | TGTGCCAGCAGTCCCCAGGGAGTTCAATACGAGCAGTACTTC
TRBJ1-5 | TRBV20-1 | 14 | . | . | CSASPGTSNQPQHF | TGCAGTGCTAGTCCCGGGACGAGCAATCAGCCCCAGCATTTT
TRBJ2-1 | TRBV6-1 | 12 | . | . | CASSQDGGEQFF | TGTGCCAGCAGTCAAGACGGAGGTGAGCAGTTCTTC